These 12 T cell receptor beta chains were all obtained from the same sample, sequenced in a study of vaccination and CD4 T cells after COVID-19. With the Oncomine TCR Beta short-read assay, DNA from cultured CD4+ T cells was sequenced. MiXCR was run by TCRdb on the PCR reads, yielding one entry per CDR3 protein. The sample holds more than 15,000 distinct CDR3 sequences, about 32% seen once. Treatment meaning: roughly 10-day PBMC culture with coronavirus spike peptide pools or control peptides (ViraFEST assay). No antigen has been identified for these receptors. Sequencing was carried out using cultured CD4+ T cells from blood. The origin of the receptors is a human donor with COVID-19.

The V and J genes are TRBV5-1 and TRBJ2-3; TRBD1 matches at 8 bases. The junction had 1 base not matched to a gene; V was cut back by 3 bases and J by 4 bases. CDR1 and CDR2 (germline): SGHRS, YFSETQ. CDR3 size: 13 residues. The CDR3 protein is CASSSQGADTQYF. The DNA of the CDR3 is TGCGCCAGCAGCTCACAGGGGGCAGATACGCAGTATTTT.

This clonotype appeared a few times. This rearrangement joins TRBV2 to TRBJ1-2, with TRBD1 as a possible D gene (5 bases). This CDR3 is built from 16 residues. Trimming cost V 7 bases and J 5 bases, with 23 bases left between them. Germline values: CDR1 SNHLY, CDR2 FYNNEI. CDR3 in amino acids: CASTPMGQSAPYGYTF. The CDR3 DNA is TGTGCCAGCACCCCGATGGGGCAGAGTGCGCCTTATGGCTACACCTTC.

This clonotype was detected a few times. In DNA, the CDR3 is TGTGCCAGCACCCATGGGACAGGGAATAACCACAAGAACCTACGGCTGTTTTTT. It is translated as CASTHGTGNNHKNLRLFF. The gene calls are TRBV7-9 and TRBJ2-2; 9 bases map to TRBD1. Germline lookup yields CDR1 SEHNR and CDR2 FQNEAQ (reference sequence). The V gene end was trimmed by 7 bases and the J gene end by 13 bases; junction bases not matched to a gene: 25. The CDR3 extends over 18 amino acids.

This clonotype was seen a few times. V usage is TRBV6-5 and J usage is TRBJ2-2; D gene ambiguous. Deletions cut 1 base from V and 6 bases from J, with 3 bases between. The CDR3 contains 12 residues. The V gene's germline CDR1 is MNHEY and CDR2 SVGAGI. The CDR3 reads CASSYFAGELFF. The CDR3 bases are TGTGCCAGCAGTTACTTCGCCGGGGAGCTGTTTTTT.

This clonotype was seen only a few times. The chain uses TRBV18 and TRBJ1-6; TRBD1 matches 7 bases. Germline V gene sequence: CDR1 KGHSH, CDR2 LQKENI. Unmatched junction bases numbered 2, after V lost 1 base and J lost 5 bases. This CDR3 comprises 15 residues. CDR3 loop: CASSPLQGHNSPLHF. In DNA form, the CDR3 reads TGTGCCAGCTCACCACTACAGGGGCATAATTCACCCCTCCACTTT.

This clonotype was counted a few times. V gene TRBV7-9 combines with J gene TRBJ1-2; weak D call: TRBD1 (5 bases). Germline V lookup: CDR1 SEHNR, CDR2 FQNEAQ (reference sequence). V shed 3 bases and J shed 6 bases, with 8 bases lying between them. CDR3 length: 12 amino acids. The CDR3 spells CASSFRGHGYTF. DNA of the CDR3: TGTGCCAGCAGCTTCCGGGGCCATGGCTACACCTTC. Variable domain in full (rest from reference TRBV7-9 and TRBJ1-2): DTGVSQNPRHKITKRGQNVTFRCDPISEHNRLYWYRQTLGQGPEFLTYFQNEAQLEKSRLLSDRFSAERPKGSFSTLEIQRTEQGDSAMYLCASSFRGHGYTFGSGTRLTVV.

The J gene is TRBJ2-1, the V gene TRBV20-1; D is possibly TRBD2 (5 bases). The germline gives CDR1 DFQATT, CDR2 SNEGSKA (reference sequence). Trimming stripped 1 base from V and 8 bases from J, with 15 bases between. The CDR3 spans 14 residues. CDR3 sequence reads: CSARVPLDNDEQFF. The CDR3 bases are TGCAGTGCTAGAGTCCCACTAGATAACGATGAGCAGTTCTTC.

This clonotype ranks as medium-sized. V usage is TRBV6-1 and J usage is TRBJ1-2, with D possibly matching TRBD1 (5 bases). Between the trimmed V and J ends, which lost 0 bases and 4 bases, there was a span of 9 bases. The CDR3 runs to 14 residues. CDR1 MNHNS and CDR2 SASEGT come from the germline V gene. CDR3 region: CASSEAWQGYGYTF. DNA of the CDR3: TGTGCCAGCAGTGAAGCCTGGCAGGGCTATGGCTACACCTTC.

This clonotype was detected only a few times. J is TRBJ1-6 and V is TRBV2, with D possibly being TRBD1 (5 bases). V lost 3 bases, J lost 8 bases, and 8 bases lay in between. This CDR3 has 13 residues. Looked up from germline, CDR1 is SNHLY and CDR2 is FYNNEI. CDR3 sequence: CASSDKGYSPLHF. The CDR3 DNA sequence: TGTGCCAGCAGTGATAAGGGGTATTCACCCCTCCACTTT.

CDR3 sequence: CASSPRGMWVKETQYF. CDR3 sequence (DNA): TGTGCCAGCAGTCCCCGAGGGATGTGGGTGAAGGAGACCCAGTACTTC. This sequence joins TRBV28 and TRBJ2-5, with D possibly being TRBD2 (5 bases). Trimming took off 5 bases at V and 5 bases at J, with 21 bases between the two ends. Germline V gene lookup returns CDR1 MDHEN and CDR2 SYDVKM. The CDR3 loop spans 16 amino acids.

The gene calls are TRBV29-1 and TRBJ1-1; no reliable D call. The germline V and J ends were trimmed by 5 bases and 0 bases, with 7 bases remaining between them. Germline assignment: CDR1 SQVTM and CDR2 ANQGSEA. The CDR3 has 12 residues. In nucleotides, the CDR3 is TGCAGCGTTATACCCTTGAACACTGAAGCTTTCTTT. Protein sequence: CSVIPLNTEAFF. Full variable domain (remainder filled in from reference TRBV29-1 and TRBJ1-1): SAVISQKPSRDICQRGTSLTIQCQVDSQVTMMFWYRQQPGQSLTLIATANQGSEATYESGFVIDKFPISRPNLTFSTLTVSNMSPEDSSIYLCSVIPLNTEAFFGQGTRLTVV.

This chain connects TRBV10-3 to TRBJ1-2; 7 bases agree with TRBD1. The V and J ends lost 4 bases and 6 bases, in that order; junction bases with no gene match: 11. CDR1 is ENHRY, CDR2 SYGVKD, per germline. This CDR3 is built from 15 residues. This CDR3 is CAISVTGQALDGYTF. The DNA for the CDR3 is TGTGCCATCAGTGTCACAGGACAGGCCCTTGATGGCTACACCTTC.